Below are 21 T cell receptor beta chains sequenced from a single sample in a study of cytotoxic CD8 clonotypes in ibrutinib-treated CLL. TCRdb's copy holds only in-frame clones and misses some; the assay was immunoSEQ multiplex PCR. The repertoire has 35,000 to 40,000 clones, 70% to 80% of them found once; the top ten carry 16%. The source was PBMCs, collected at disease progression, from a patient treated with ibrutinib. The receptors originated from a human donor with chronic lymphocytic leukemia.

The rearrangement joins TRBV5-1 to TRBJ2-4; 8 bases are a match to TRBD2. This CDR3 region has 14 residues. Germline trimming cut 0 bases from V and 8 bases from J; bases unmatched to any gene: 4. The V gene's germline CDR1 is SGHRS and CDR2 YFSETQ. The CDR3 reads CASSLAGGPDIQYF. Written as DNA, the CDR3 is TGCGCCAGCAGCTTGGCGGGGGGGCCGGACATTCAGTACTTC.

The chain uses TRBV5-6 and TRBJ1-2; D ambiguous. V lost 4 bases and J 1 base, leaving 11 bases between the germline ends. CDR3 size: 14 residues. Germline V gene sequence: CDR1 SGHDT, CDR2 YYEEEE. For the CDR3, the DNA is TGTGCCAGCAGCCCCACCGGGGTTAACTATGGCTACACCTTC. It encodes CASSPTGVNYGYTF.

This rearrangement joins TRBV29-1 to TRBJ1-5; D perhaps matches TRBD1 (5 bases). CDR3 size: 13 residues. The V and J ends lost 4 bases and 6 bases respectively, with 13 bases between them. Germline V CDR1 and CDR2: SQVTM, ANQGSEA. CDR3: CSVVYTRGQPQHF. Here the CDR3 DNA reads TGCAGCGTTGTCTACACGAGGGGTCAGCCCCAGCATTTT.

This clone was seen only a few times. V is TRBV5-1 and J is TRBJ2-3; D is ambiguous. V was clipped by 4 bases and J by 0 bases, with 12 bases between them. The CDR3 spans 15 residues. The V gene's germline CDR1 is SGHRS and CDR2 YFSETQ. Here the CDR3 DNA reads TGCGCCAGCAGCCCTGCCGTTTCTAGCACAGATACGCAGTATTTT. The encoded protein is CASSPAVSSTDTQYF.

The V gene is TRBV2, the J gene TRBJ2-7; D uncertain. This CDR3 is built from 13 residues. The germline V and J ends were trimmed by 5 bases and 5 bases, with 13 bases remaining between them. CDR1 and CDR2 from the germline V gene are SNHLY and FYNNEI. CDR3 sequence reads: CASSFDAPDEQYF. The CDR3 region has the DNA TGTGCCAGCAGTTTTGACGCTCCCGACGAGCAGTACTTC.

In its sample, this clone ranks as medium-sized (0.01 to 0.1%). The gene calls are TRBV7-9 and TRBJ2-7; TRBD1 aligns across 7 bases. The CDR3 has 16 amino acids. Germline-derived CDR1 and CDR2 are SEHNR and FQNEAQ (reference sequence). Losses at the gene ends were 1 base for V and 5 bases for J; bases not matched to a gene: 11. This CDR3 reads CASSLGDRTGRDEQYF. The CDR3 DNA is TGTGCCAGCAGCTTAGGGGACAGAACGGGCCGGGACGAGCAGTACTTC.

The DNA of the CDR3 is TGTGCCAGCAGCGTAGCTGAGACTAGCGGGGGGAGGCAGTACTTC. This translates into CASSVAETSGGRQYF. J is TRBJ2-7 and V is TRBV9; 13 nucleotides match TRBD2. With V trimmed by 0 bases and J by 9 bases, 6 bases remained unmatched. The CDR3 runs 15 residues. Germline V lookup: CDR1 SGDLS, CDR2 YYNGEE. The complete variable domain, with remaining parts taken from reference TRBV9 and TRBJ2-7, reads DSGVTQTPKHLITATGQRVTLRCSPRSGDLSVYWYQQSLDQGLQFLIQYYNGEERAKGNILERFSAQQFPDLHSELNLSSLELGDSALYFCASSVAETSGGRQYFGPGTRLTVT.

The chain couples TRBV5-1 to TRBJ1-6; weak D call: TRBD1 (5 bases). Trimming shortened V by 0 bases and J by 11 bases, and 9 bases separated the two germline ends. The CDR3 is made up of 13 amino acids. Germline CDR1 is SGHRS and CDR2 is YFSETQ. The chain's CDR3 is CASSLAGDAPLHF. The CDR3 DNA sequence: TGCGCCAGCAGCTTGGCCGGGGACGCACCCCTCCACTTT.

The genes are TRBV20-1 and TRBJ2-1; D is unresolved. The V and J ends lost 3 bases and 4 bases respectively, with 4 bases between them. This CDR3 comprises 11 residues. Germline V lookup: CDR1 DFQATT, CDR2 SNEGSKA (reference sequence). This CDR3 is CSARVYNEQFF. CDR3 coding DNA: TGCAGTGCTAGGGTATACAATGAGCAGTTCTTC.

The gene calls are TRBV6-6 and TRBJ2-1, with D tentatively TRBD1 (7 bases). Germline CDR1 is MNHNY and CDR2 is SVGAGI (reference sequence). V was pared by 5 bases and J by 9 bases, with 17 bases between. The CDR3 consists of 14 residues. The CDR3 nucleotides are TGTGCCAGCAGTAGGGAACAGGGGACTGCTGAGCAGTTCTTC. Residues: CASSREQGTAEQFF.

This clone was counted once. CDR3 coding DNA: TGTGCCAGCAGCCCTGACAGGGCTGGAAACACCATATATTTT. Protein: CASSPDRAGNTIYF. The chain links TRBV7-9 to TRBJ1-3, with 7 bases identical to TRBD1. After removal of 5 bases from V and 2 bases from J, the junction contained 3 bases not matched to a gene. Germline V gene sequence: CDR1 SEHNR, CDR2 FQNEAQ (reference sequence). There are 14 residues in the CDR3.

The V and J genes are TRBV5-1 and TRBJ2-7; 7 bases line up with TRBD1. CDR3 length equals 13 residues. Trimming at V came to 5 bases and at J to 7 bases, leaving 9 bases not matched to a gene. Germline loops: CDR1 SGHRS, CDR2 YFSETQ. CDR3 protein: CASSPDRVGEQYF. The CDR3 bases are TGCGCCAGCAGTCCCGACAGGGTGGGAGAGCAGTACTTC.

CDR3 sequence reads: CSAWTGQAFF. CDR3 nucleotide sequence: TGCAGCGCTTGGACAGGGCAAGCTTTCTTT. V is TRBV29-1 and J is TRBJ1-1; 8 nucleotides agree with TRBD1. Germline values: CDR1 SQVTM, CDR2 ANQGSEA. Trimming at V came to 7 bases and at J to 9 bases, leaving 4 bases not matched to a gene. The CDR3 loop spans 10 amino acids.

The chain links TRBV6-1 to TRBJ1-6; D is undetermined. V was clipped by 4 bases and J by 4 bases, with 11 bases between them. CDR1 and CDR2 from the germline V gene are MNHNS and SASEGT. This CDR3 is built from 15 residues. The CDR3 nucleotides are TGTGCCAGCAGTGGGGTGGTCTTATATAATTCACCCCTCCACTTT. Amino acids: CASSGVVLYNSPLHF.

The chain has TRBV10-2 and TRBJ1-5, with unresolved D. Trimming stripped 9 bases from V and 6 bases from J, with 12 bases between. Germline CDR1 reads WSHSY; CDR2 reads SAAADI. The CDR3 loop spans 12 amino acids. CDR3 sequence: CASTSGVQPQHF. The DNA of the CDR3 is TGCGCCAGTACCTCCGGGGTTCAGCCCCAGCATTTT.

This clone came up a few times. The rearrangement links TRBV6-1 to TRBJ1-2; D remains ambiguous. In germline, CDR1 is MNHNS, CDR2 SASEGT. Trimming left V 9 bases short and J 7 bases short, with 12 bases between. This CDR3 is built from 11 residues. CDR3 in DNA: TGTGCCAGTGACCGTATGGGTGGCTACACCTTC. Its translation: CASDRMGGYTF.

This clone was seen more than once but under ten times. The CDR3 is CASSQWAVNTGELFF. The CDR3 bases are TGTGCCAGCAGTCAATGGGCCGTGAACACCGGGGAGCTGTTTTTT. The chain uses TRBV6-1 and TRBJ2-2; D gene unclear. The V end lost 5 bases, the J end lost 1 base, and 11 bases lay between the germline ends. This CDR3 is built from 15 residues. Germline CDR1 MNHNS, CDR2 SASEGT.

The chain uses TRBV2 and TRBJ1-1; D is unresolved. V lost 4 bases to trimming and J lost 0 bases, with 9 bases between them. CDR3 length: 14 residues. Per the germline V gene, CDR1 is SNHLY and CDR2 is FYNNEI. The chain's CDR3 is CASSAGQLNTEAFF. The CDR3 DNA follows: TGTGCCAGCAGTGCGGGCCAATTGAACACTGAAGCTTTCTTT.

This clone has ten or more counts. In DNA form, the CDR3 reads TGCAGCGTTCGCGGGGGCCTAAATGAGCAGTTCTTC. It codes for CSVRGGLNEQFF. The rearrangement joins TRBV29-1 to TRBJ2-1; a weak D match, TRBD2 (7 bases). V gave up 5 bases and J gave up 7 bases, with 12 bases separating them. CDR1 and CDR2 (germline): SQVTM, ANQGSEA. The CDR3 consists of 12 residues.

This clone was picked up one time. The CDR3 coding sequence is TGTGCCAGCAGCTTAGATCAGGGAAGGAACGGCTACACCTTC. It specifies CASSLDQGRNGYTF. The chain uses TRBV7-2 and TRBJ1-2; a possible D gene is TRBD1 (5 bases). CDR1 and CDR2 (germline): SGHTA, FQGNSA. V gave up 1 base and J gave up 8 bases, with 14 bases separating them. CDR3 length: 14 amino acids.

V and J are TRBV4-2 and TRBJ1-4; D not resolved. The CDR3 consists of 16 residues. The ends were cut back, 0 bases at V and 3 bases at J, with 11 bases in the middle. Germline CDR1 and CDR2: LGHNA and YNFKEQ. This CDR3 reads CASSQEIGRSNEKLFF. CDR3 DNA sequence: TGTGCCAGCAGCCAAGAAATTGGGCGTTCTAATGAAAAACTGTTTTTT.